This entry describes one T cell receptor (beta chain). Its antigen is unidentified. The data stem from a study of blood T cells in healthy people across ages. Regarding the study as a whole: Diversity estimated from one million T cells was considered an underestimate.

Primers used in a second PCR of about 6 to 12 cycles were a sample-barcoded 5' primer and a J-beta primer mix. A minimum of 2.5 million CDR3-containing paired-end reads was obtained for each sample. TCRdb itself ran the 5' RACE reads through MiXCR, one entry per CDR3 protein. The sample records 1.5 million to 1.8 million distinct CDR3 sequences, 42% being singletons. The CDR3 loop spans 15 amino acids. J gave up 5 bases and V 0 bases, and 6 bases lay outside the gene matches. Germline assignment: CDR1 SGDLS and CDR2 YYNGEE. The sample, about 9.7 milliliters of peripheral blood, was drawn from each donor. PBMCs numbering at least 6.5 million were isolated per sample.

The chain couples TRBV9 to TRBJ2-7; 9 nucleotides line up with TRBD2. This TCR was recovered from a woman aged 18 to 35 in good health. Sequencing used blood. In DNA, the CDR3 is TGTGCCAGCAGCGTAGAAAGCGGGAGGCGGGACGAGCAGTACTTC. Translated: CASSVESGRRDEQYF. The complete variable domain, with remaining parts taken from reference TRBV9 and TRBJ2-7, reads DSGVTQTPKHLITATGQRVTLRCSPRSGDLSVYWYQQSLDQGLQFLIQYYNGEERAKGNILERFSAQQFPDLHSELNLSSLELGDSALYFCASSVESGRRDEQYFGPGTRLTVT.